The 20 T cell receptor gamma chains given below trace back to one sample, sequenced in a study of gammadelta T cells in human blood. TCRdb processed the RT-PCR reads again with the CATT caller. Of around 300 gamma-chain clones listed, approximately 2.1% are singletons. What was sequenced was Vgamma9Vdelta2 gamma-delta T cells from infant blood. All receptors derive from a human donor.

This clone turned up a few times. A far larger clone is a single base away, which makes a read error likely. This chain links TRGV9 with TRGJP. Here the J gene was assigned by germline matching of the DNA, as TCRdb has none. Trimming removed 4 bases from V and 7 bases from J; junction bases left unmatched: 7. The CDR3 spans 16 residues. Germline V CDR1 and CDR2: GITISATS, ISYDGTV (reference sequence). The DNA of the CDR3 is TGTGCCTTGTGGGAAGTGCGGGAGTTGGGCAAAAAAATCAAGGTATTT. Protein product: CALWEVRELGKKIKVF.

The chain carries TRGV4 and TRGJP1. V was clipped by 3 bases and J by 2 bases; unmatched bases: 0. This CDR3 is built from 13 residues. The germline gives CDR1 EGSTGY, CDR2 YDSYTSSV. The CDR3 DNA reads TGTGCCACCTGGGATACCACTGGTTGGTTCAAGATATTT. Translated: CATWDTTGWFKIF.

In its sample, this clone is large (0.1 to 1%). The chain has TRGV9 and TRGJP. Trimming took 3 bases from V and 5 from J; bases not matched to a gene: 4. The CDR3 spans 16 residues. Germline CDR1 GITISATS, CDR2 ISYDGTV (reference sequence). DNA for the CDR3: TGTGCCTTGTGGGAGCCTGAAGAGTTGGGCAAAAAAATCAAGGTATTT. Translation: CALWEPEELGKKIKVF.

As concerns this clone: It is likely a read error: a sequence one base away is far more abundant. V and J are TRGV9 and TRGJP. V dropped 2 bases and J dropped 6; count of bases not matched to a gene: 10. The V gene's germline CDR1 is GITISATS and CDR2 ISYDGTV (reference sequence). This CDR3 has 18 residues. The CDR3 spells CALWEGQESELGKKIKVF. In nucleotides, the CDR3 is TGTGCCTTGTGGGAGGGGCAAGAATCAGAGTTGGGCAAAAAAATCAAGGTATTT.

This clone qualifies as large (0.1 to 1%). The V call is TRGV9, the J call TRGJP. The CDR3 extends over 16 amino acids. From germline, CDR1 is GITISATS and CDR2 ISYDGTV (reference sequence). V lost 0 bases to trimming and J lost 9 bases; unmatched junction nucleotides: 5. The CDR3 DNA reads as TGTGCCTTGTGGGAGGTGCGAAGGTTGGGCAAAAAAATCAAGGTATTT. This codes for CALWEVRRLGKKIKVF.

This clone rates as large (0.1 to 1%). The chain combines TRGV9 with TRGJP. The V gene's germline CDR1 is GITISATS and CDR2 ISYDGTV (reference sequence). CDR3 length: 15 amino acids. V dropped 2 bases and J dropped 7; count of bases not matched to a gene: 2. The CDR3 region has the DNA TGTGCCTTGTGGGAGGCGGAGTTGGGCAAAAAAATCAAGGTATTT. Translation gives CALWEAELGKKIKVF.

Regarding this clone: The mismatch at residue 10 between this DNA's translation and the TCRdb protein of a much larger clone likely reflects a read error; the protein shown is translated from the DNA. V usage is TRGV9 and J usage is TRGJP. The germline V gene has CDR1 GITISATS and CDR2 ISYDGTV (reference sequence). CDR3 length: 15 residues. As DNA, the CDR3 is TGTGCCTTGTGGGAGGTGCGCTTGGGCAATAAAATCAAGGTATTT. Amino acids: CALWEVRLGNKIKVF.

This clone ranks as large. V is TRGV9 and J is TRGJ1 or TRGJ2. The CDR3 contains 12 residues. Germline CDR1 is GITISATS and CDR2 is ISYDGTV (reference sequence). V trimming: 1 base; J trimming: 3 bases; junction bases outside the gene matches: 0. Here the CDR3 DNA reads TGTGCCTTGTGGGAGGTTTATTATAAGAAACTCTTT. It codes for CALWEVYYKKLF.

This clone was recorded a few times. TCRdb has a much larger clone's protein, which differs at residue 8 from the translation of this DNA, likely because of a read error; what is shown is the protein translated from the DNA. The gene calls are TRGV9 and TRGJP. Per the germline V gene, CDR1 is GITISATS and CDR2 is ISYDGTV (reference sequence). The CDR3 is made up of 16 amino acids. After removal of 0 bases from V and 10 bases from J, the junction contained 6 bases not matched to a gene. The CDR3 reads CALWEVRDLGKKIKVF. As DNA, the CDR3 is TGTGCCTTGTGGGAGGTGCGGGATTTGGGCAAAAAAATCAAGGTATTT.

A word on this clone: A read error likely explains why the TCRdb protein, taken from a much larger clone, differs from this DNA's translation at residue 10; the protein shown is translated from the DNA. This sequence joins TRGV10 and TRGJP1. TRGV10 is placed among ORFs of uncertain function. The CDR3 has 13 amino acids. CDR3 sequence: CAAWDTTGWLKIF. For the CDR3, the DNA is TGTGCTGCGTGGGATACCACTGGTTGGTTAAAGATATTT.

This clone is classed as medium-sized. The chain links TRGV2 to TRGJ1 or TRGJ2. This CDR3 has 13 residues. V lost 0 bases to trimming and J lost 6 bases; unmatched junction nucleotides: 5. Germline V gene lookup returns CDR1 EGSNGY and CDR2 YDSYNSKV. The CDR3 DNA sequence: TGTGCCACCTGGGACGGGCCAGGTTATAAGAAACTCTTT. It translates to CATWDGPGYKKLF.

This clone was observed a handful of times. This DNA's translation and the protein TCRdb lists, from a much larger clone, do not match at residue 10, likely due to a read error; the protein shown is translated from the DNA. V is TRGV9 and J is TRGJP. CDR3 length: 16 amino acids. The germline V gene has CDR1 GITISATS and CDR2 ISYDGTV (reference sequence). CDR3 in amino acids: CALWEAQELDKKIKVF. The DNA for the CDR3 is TGTGCCTTGTGGGAGGCCCAAGAGTTGGACAAAAAAATCAAGGTATTT.

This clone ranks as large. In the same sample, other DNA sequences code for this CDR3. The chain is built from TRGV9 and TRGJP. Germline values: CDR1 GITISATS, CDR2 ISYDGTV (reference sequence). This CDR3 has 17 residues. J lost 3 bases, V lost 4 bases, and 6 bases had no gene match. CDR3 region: CALWDRPQELGKKIKVF. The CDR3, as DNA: TGTGCCTTGTGGGATCGGCCGCAAGAGTTGGGCAAAAAAATCAAGGTATTT.

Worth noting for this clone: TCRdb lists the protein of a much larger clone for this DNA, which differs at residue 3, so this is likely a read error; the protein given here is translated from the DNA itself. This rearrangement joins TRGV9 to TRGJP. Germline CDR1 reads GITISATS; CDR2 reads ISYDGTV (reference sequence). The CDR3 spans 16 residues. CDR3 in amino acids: CAVWEEQELGKKIKVF. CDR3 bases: TGTGCCGTGTGGGAAGAGCAAGAGTTGGGCAAAAAAATCAAGGTATTT.

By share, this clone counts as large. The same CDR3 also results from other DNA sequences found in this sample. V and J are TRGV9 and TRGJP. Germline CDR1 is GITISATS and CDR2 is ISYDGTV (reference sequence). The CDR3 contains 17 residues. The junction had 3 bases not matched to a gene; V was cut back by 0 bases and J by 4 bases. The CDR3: CALWEVRQELGKKIKVF. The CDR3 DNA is TGTGCCTTGTGGGAGGTGCGACAAGAGTTGGGCAAAAAAATCAAGGTATTT.

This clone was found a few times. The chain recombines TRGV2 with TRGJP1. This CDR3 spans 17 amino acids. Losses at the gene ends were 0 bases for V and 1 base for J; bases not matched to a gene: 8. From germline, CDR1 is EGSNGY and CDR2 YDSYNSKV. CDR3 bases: TGTGCCACCTGGGACGGGCCTTTTTTTACCACTGGTTGGTTCAAGATATTT. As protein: CATWDGPFFTTGWFKIF.

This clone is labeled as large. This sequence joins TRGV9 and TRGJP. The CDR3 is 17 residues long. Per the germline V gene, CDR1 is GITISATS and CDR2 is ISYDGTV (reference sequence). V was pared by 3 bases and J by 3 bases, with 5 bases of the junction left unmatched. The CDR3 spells CALWEPSQELGKKIKVF. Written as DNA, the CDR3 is TGTGCCTTGTGGGAGCCTTCGCAAGAGTTGGGCAAAAAAATCAAGGTATTT.

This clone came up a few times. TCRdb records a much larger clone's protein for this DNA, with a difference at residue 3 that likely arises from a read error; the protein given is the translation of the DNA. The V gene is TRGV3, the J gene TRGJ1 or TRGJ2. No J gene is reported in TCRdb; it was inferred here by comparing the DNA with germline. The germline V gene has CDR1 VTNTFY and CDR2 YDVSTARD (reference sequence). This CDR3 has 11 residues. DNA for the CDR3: TGTGCCCCCTGGGACGGGAATAAGAAACTCTTT. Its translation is CAPWDGNKKLF.

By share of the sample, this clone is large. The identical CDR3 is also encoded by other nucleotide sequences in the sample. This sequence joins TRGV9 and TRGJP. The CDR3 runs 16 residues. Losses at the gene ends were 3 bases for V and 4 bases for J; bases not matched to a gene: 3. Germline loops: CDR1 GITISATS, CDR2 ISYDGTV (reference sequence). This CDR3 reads CALWEPQELGKKIKVF. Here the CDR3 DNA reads TGTGCCTTGTGGGAGCCCCAAGAGTTGGGCAAAAAAATCAAGGTATTT.

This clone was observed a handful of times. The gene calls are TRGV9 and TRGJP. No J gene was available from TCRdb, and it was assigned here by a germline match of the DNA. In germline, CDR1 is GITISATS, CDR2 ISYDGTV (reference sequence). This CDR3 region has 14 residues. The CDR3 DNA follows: TGTGCGAGGTGCGTGAGTTGGGCAAAAAAAATCAAGGTATTT. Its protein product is CARCVSWAKKIKVF.